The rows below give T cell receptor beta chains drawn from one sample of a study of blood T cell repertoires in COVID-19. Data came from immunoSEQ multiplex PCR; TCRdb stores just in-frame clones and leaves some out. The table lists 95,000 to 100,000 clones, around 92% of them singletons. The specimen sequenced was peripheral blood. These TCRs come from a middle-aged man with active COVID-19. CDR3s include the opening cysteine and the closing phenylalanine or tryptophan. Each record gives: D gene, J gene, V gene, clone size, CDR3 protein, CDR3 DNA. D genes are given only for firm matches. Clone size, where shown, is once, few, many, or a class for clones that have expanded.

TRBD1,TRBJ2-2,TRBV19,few,CAGQTGYTGELFF,TGTGCCGGCCAGACAGGGTACACCGGGGAGCTGTTTTTT
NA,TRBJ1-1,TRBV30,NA,CAWTRRNTEAFF,TGTGCCTGGACCAGAAGGAACACTGAAGCTTTCTTT
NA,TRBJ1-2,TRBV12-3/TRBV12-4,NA,CASSLDSQRGYTF,TGTGCCAGCAGTTTAGATTCCCAACGGGGCTACACCTTC
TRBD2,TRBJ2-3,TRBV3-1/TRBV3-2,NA,CASSQDFASGSPDTQYF,TGTGCCAGCAGCCAAGATTTCGCTAGCGGAAGCCCGGATACGCAGTATTTT
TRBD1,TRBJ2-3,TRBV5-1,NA,CASSPGQGPDTQYF,TGCGCCAGCAGTCCGGGACAGGGCCCAGATACGCAGTATTTT
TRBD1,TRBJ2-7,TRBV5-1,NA,CASSHSFGTGAYEQYF,TGCGCCAGCAGCCATTCCTTCGGGACAGGGGCCTACGAGCAGTACTTC
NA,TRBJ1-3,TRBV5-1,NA,CASSTQGTGNTIYF,TGCGCCAGCAGCACCCAGGGAACGGGAAACACCATATATTTT
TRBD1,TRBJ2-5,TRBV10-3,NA,CAIKGTVEETQYF,TGTGCCATCAAAGGGACAGTAGAAGAGACCCAGTACTTC
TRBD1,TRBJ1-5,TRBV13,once,CASSAQGAQPQHF,TGTGCCAGCAGCGCCCAGGGGGCCCAGCCCCAGCATTTT
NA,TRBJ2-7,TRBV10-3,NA,CATTGELAYEQYF,TGTGCCACTACCGGGGAGTTAGCCTACGAGCAGTACTTC
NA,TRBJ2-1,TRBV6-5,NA,CASRDWYEQFF,TGTGCCAGCAGAGACTGGTATGAGCAGTTCTTC
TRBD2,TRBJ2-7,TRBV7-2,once,CASSSGLAGEQYF,TGTGCCAGCAGCTCGGGACTAGCCGGGGAGCAGTACTTC
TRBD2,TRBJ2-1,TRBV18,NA,CASSRLTSGRLGNEQFF,TGTGCCAGCTCCCGACTGACTAGCGGGAGATTGGGCAATGAGCAGTTCTTC
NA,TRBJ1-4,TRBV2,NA,CASGTLNEKLFF,TGTGCCAGCGGGACTCTTAATGAAAAACTGTTTTTT
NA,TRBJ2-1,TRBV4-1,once,CASSQDSGRGSSSYNEQFF,TGCGCCAGCAGCCAAGATAGTGGTCGAGGCTCTAGCTCCTACAATGAGCAGTTCTTC
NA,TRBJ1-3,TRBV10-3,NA,CAISEYYRKSGNTIYF,TGTGCCATCAGTGAGTATTACAGGAAATCTGGAAACACCATATATTTT
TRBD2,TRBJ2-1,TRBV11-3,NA,CASSRRTRTSGYNEQFF,TGTGCCAGCAGCCGACGAACCAGGACTAGCGGATACAATGAGCAGTTCTTC
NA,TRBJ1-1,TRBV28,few,CASSRTVNTEAFF,TGTGCCAGCAGTCGGACAGTGAACACTGAAGCTTTCTTT
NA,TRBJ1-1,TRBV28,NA,CASSLSQGSSEAFF,TGTGCCAGCAGTTTAAGTCAGGGGAGTAGTGAAGCTTTCTTT
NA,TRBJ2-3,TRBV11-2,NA,CASSLLQGYTQYF,TGTGCCAGCAGCTTGCTACAGGGTTATACGCAGTATTTT
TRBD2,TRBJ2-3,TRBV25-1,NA,CASSAKKRGTSNTDTQYF,TGTGCCAGCAGTGCCAAAAAACGGGGGACTAGCAACACAGATACGCAGTATTTT
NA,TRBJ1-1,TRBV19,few,CASSRAGRDTEAFF,TGTGCCAGTAGTCGAGCGGGGCGGGACACTGAAGCTTTCTTT
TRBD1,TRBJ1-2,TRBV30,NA,CAWSIAWAGGLENYGYTF,TGTGCCTGGAGTATTGCGTGGGCAGGGGGCTTAGAGAACTATGGCTACACCTTC
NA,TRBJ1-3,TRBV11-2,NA,CASSLLDSSGNTIYF,TGTGCCAGCAGCTTATTGGACAGCTCTGGAAACACCATATATTTT
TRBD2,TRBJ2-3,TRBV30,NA,CAWSVTIFGGRAADTQYF,TGTGCCTGGAGTGTAACGATCTTCGGCGGGAGGGCGGCAGATACGCAGTATTTT
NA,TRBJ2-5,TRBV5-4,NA,CASSLRQQETQYF,TGTGCCAGCAGCTTGAGACAGCAAGAGACCCAGTACTTC
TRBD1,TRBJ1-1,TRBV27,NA,CASRPATGGIFRAFF,TGTGCCAGCAGGCCTGCCACAGGGGGTATCTTCCGCGCTTTCTTT
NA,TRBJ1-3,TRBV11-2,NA,CASSPTRSGNTIYF,TGTGCCAGCAGCCCGACACGCTCTGGAAACACCATATATTTT
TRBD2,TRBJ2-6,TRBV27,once,CAVGGSGRPSGGANVLTF,TGTGCCGTGGGTGGGAGCGGGAGGCCTTCGGGGGGGGCCAACGTCCTGACTTTC
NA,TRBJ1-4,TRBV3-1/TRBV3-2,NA,CASSQEGPGLKLFF,TGTGCCAGCAGCCAAGAGGGGCCGGGACTAAAACTGTTTTTT
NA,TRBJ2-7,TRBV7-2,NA,CASSPGGSGSYEQYF,TGTGCCAGCAGCCCAGGGGGGAGCGGGAGCTACGAGCAGTACTTC
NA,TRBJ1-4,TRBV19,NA,CASENPMDEKLFF,TGTGCCAGTGAGAACCCGATGGATGAAAAACTGTTTTTT
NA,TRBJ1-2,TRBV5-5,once,CASSLEIRGYTF,TGTGCCAGCAGCTTGGAAATTCGGGGCTACACCTTC
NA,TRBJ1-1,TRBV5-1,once,CASRSGLSEAFF,TGCGCCAGTAGGTCAGGGTTATCAGAAGCTTTCTTT
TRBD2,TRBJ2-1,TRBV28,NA,CASSLGTSEYNEQFF,TGTGCCAGCAGTCTCGGGACTAGCGAGTACAATGAGCAGTTCTTC
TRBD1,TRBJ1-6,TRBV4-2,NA,CASSQDLQGAYNSPLHF,TGTGCCAGCAGCCAAGATCTCCAGGGGGCATATAATTCACCCCTCCACTTT
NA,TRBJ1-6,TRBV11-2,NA,CASSPDSLGSPLHF,TGTGCCAGCAGTCCCGACAGTCTAGGTTCACCCCTCCACTTT
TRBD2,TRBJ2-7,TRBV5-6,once,CASSLYRAGGLYEQYF,TGTGCCAGCAGCTTATACCGAGCGGGAGGCCTCTACGAGCAGTACTTC
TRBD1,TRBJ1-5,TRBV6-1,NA,CASSEFPGQGYYSNQPQHF,TGTGCCAGCAGTGAATTCCCGGGACAGGGCTATTATAGCAATCAGCCCCAGCATTTT
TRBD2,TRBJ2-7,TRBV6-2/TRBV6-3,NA,CASSSRPERGHYEQYF,TGTGCCAGCAGTTCACGCCCAGAGCGGGGCCACTACGAGCAGTACTTC
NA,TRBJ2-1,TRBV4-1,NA,CASSSRVLDSYNEQFF,TGCGCCAGCAGCTCGAGGGTACTAGACTCCTACAATGAGCAGTTCTTC
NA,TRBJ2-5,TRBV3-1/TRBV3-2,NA,CASSRQPRRGAETQYF,TGTGCCAGCAGCCGCCAACCCAGGAGGGGAGCGGAGACCCAGTACTTC